This T cell receptor beta chain was identified during a study of cytomegalovirus exposure and HLA in healthy donors. Looking at the study overall: Early release data held 80 million to 100 million unique TCRs from HLA-typed donors. Broader study findings: There were 164 TCR beta chains listed as cytomegalovirus-associated. Most sequenced TCRs were rare (though some public TCRs occurred in many donors).

PCR primers comprised 60 Vbeta and 13 Jbeta primers. The protocol was immunoSEQ multiplex PCR, while the TCRdb copy is restricted to in-frame clones and leaves out a portion. The sample holds 85,000 to 95,000 clones, approximately 57% seen once. As for this clone: Its matching antigen is unknown.

There were likely unrecorded immune exposures, though donors were nominally healthy when sampled. Sequenced sample: PBMCs. The receptor was isolated from a woman in her 30s in good health and CMV-seronegative.

CDR3 in DNA: TGTGCCAGCAGTCGGGTCCCCCATGAGCAGTTCTTC. The encoded protein is CASSRVPHEQFF. This chain uses TRBV28 with TRBJ2-1; no definite D call. This CDR3 spans 12 amino acids. The germline V and J ends were trimmed by 5 bases and 8 bases, with 10 bases remaining between them. The germline gives CDR1 MDHEN, CDR2 SYDVKM.